The next 2 T cell receptor beta chains were all read from a single sample in a study of blood T cell repertoires in COVID-19. Assay used: immunoSEQ multiplex PCR; TCRdb lists only in-frame clones, some missing. Among 150,000 to 200,000 clones listed, 88% were seen once. The sample taken for sequencing was peripheral blood. The receptors derive from a man aged 35 to 55 with active or convalescent COVID-19.

The CDR3 region is CASSETGGSEKLFF. The CDR3, as DNA: TGTGCCAGCAGTGAAACAGGGGGGTCTGAAAAACTGTTTTTT. This chain uses TRBV6-4 with TRBJ1-4; 8 nucleotides agree with TRBD1. Trimming at V came to 3 bases and at J to 7 bases, leaving 4 bases not matched to a gene. Germline lookup yields CDR1 MRHNA and CDR2 SNTAGT. This CDR3 has 14 amino acids.

The chain is built from TRBV7-9 and TRBJ2-1, with no clear D. Trimming shortened V by 2 bases and J by 6 bases, and 17 bases separated the two germline ends. CDR1 SEHNR and CDR2 FQNEAQ come from the germline V gene (reference sequence). This CDR3 is 16 amino acids long. The DNA for the CDR3 is TGTGCCAGCAGCTTATCCAACCTCTATGGAGTCAATGAGCAGTTCTTC. It encodes CASSLSNLYGVNEQFF.